This TCR beta chain was documented in a study of blood T cell repertoires in COVID-19. For the study at large: Italy, Spain and the United States were the sources of the convalescent and acute COVID-19 samples. In each case, the material was cDNA or gDNA derived from T cells, B-cell-depleted T cells, or PBMCs.

The germline gives CDR1 KGHDR, CDR2 SFDVKD. V was pared by 4 bases and J by 7 bases, with 14 bases of the junction left unmatched. The CDR3 totals 17 residues. The Seattle site enrolled patients during active infection and followed them longitudinally. Original data processing: Amplified reference gene primers provided the basis for estimating nucleated cell counts. Sequencing was performed with immunoSEQ multiplex PCR; in TCRdb, only in-frame clones are kept and a portion is missing. For V, J and clone size, that table is used; D and trimming come from the DNA. The sample includes fewer than 250,000 clones, under 90% of them seen just once.

Sequencing used peripheral blood. This sequence originates from a man aged 45-65 years with COVID-19, enrolled during active disease. V is TRBV24-1 and J is TRBJ1-4, with 7 bases identical to TRBD1. CDR3: CATSDPTRQGGGEKLFF. CDR3 sequence (DNA): TGTGCCACCAGTGACCCCACCCGACAGGGTGGGGGTGAAAAACTGTTTTTT.